This T cell receptor (beta chain) derives from a study of blood T cells in healthy people across ages. Study-wide results and limits: Researchers report that TCR beta diversity correlated strongly with naive T cell percentage. Observed TCR beta diversity per million T cells went down as age went up. This fall followed a roughly linear course with age.

Drawn from each donor were approximately 9.2 milliliters of peripheral blood. Sample-barcoded 5' priming and a J-beta primer mix drove a second PCR of about 7 to 11 cycles. From the 5' RACE reads, TCRdb called clonotypes with MiXCR, one entry per CDR3 protein. The sample has 1.5 million to 2 million distinct CDR3 sequences, approximately 28% seen once. With respect to this clonotype: What it binds is unknown.

The CDR3 sequence is 13 residues long. Germline CDR1 is SGHDN and CDR2 is FVKESK. V was trimmed by 1 base and J by 2 bases, leaving 6 bases between them. The TCR comes from a woman younger than 45 in good health. The sequencing sample was made of blood. V usage is TRBV14 and J usage is TRBJ2-7, with D hard to call. CDR3 region: CASSQATPYEQYF. The DNA of the CDR3 is TGTGCCAGCAGCCAAGCGACCCCCTACGAGCAGTACTTC.